This T cell receptor beta chain was found in a study of blood T cell repertoires in COVID-19. Clones were read by immunoSEQ multiplex PCR, and TCRdb kept only the in-frame ones, dropping some. Here the sample spans some 130,000 clones, more than 85% being singletons. This CDR3 spans 12 amino acids. CDR1 and CDR2 from the germline V gene are GTSNPN and SVGIG (reference sequence). The V segment lost 6 bases and the J segment 5 bases; nucleotides outside the gene matches: 3. The specimen sequenced was peripheral blood. The sequence was collected from a man aged 60 to 75 with COVID-19, enrolled during active disease. V is TRBV30 and J is TRBJ2-1; 8 bases align to TRBD1. The CDR3: CACDRGHNEQFF. The CDR3 nucleotides are TGTGCCTGCGACAGGGGACACAATGAGCAGTTCTTC.